The 27 T cell receptor beta chains in this list originate from one sample, sequenced in a study of blood T cell repertoires in COVID-19. Measured with immunoSEQ multiplex PCR; TCRdb has only the in-frame clones, and not every one. Here the sample spans a few hundred thousand clones, around 83% being singletons. The sample comprised peripheral blood. Receptors were obtained from a woman aged 40 to 50 who had recovered from COVID-19.

The count of this clone is one. The chain has TRBV12-5 and TRBJ2-7, with TRBD1 matching over 8 bases. Germline V CDR1 and CDR2: LGHNT, FRNRAP. There are 16 residues in the CDR3. V was pared by 2 bases and J by 2 bases, with 8 bases of the junction left unmatched. The CDR3 reads CASGLPRGPIAYEQYF. CDR3 in DNA: TGTGCTAGTGGTTTGCCCAGGGGGCCCATAGCCTACGAGCAGTACTTC.

V is TRBV2 and J is TRBJ2-1; 10 bases are a match to TRBD1. After removal of 6 bases from V and 6 bases from J, the junction contained 5 bases not matched to a gene. Germline lookup yields CDR1 SNHLY and CDR2 FYNNEI. CDR3 length: 14 amino acids. The CDR3 region is CASRPGQGINEQFF. CDR3 nucleotide sequence: TGTGCCAGCAGACCGGGACAGGGGATCAATGAGCAGTTCTTC.

The CDR3 DNA reads TGTGCCAGCCGGGACCCAACCGGGACAGACTCCTACGAGCAGTACTTC. Its protein is CASRDPTGTDSYEQYF. The chain has TRBV28 and TRBJ2-7; 7 positions agree with TRBD1. The CDR3 contains 16 residues. The V gene's germline CDR1 is MDHEN and CDR2 SYDVKM. J lost 0 bases, V lost 8 bases, and 13 bases had no gene match.

This chain connects TRBV7-8 to TRBJ1-2; a possible D gene is TRBD1 (5 bases). There are 13 residues in the CDR3. Germline CDR1 and CDR2: SGHVS and FQNEAQ. The V gene lost 1 base and the J gene lost 6 bases, with 9 bases spanning the gap. CDR3 amino acids: CASSLEGGDGYTF. The CDR3, as DNA: TGTGCCAGCAGCTTAGAGGGAGGGGATGGCTACACCTTC.

The gene calls are TRBV7-2 and TRBJ1-6, with a tentative D call TRBD1 (6 bases). Germline loops: CDR1 SGHTA, CDR2 FQGNSA. The CDR3 has 15 residues. The V end lost 2 bases, the J end lost 8 bases, and 13 bases lay between the germline ends. CDR3 sequence (DNA): TGTGCCAGCAGCTTATGGTTGGGGGCGGATTCACCCCTCCACTTT. Its protein is CASSLWLGADSPLHF. Complete variable domain (other parts from reference TRBV7-2 and TRBJ1-6): GAGVSQSPSNKVTEKGKDVELRCDPISGHTALYWYRQSLGQGLEFLIYFQGNSAPDKSGLPSDRFSAERTGGSVSTLTIQRTQQEDSAVYLCASSLWLGADSPLHFGNGTRLTVT.

V usage is TRBV4-3 and J usage is TRBJ1-6; D not certain. V was shortened by 5 bases and J by 8 bases, with 13 bases between the two germline ends. CDR3 length: 14 residues. The germline CDR1 and CDR2 sequences are LGHNA and YSLEER. CDR3 DNA: TGCGCCAGCAGCGCTCTCCATACAGATTCACCCCTCCACTTT. Residues: CASSALHTDSPLHF.

V is TRBV19 and J is TRBJ1-5; TRBD1 might be the D (6 bases). The CDR3 contains 15 residues. V was trimmed by 6 bases and J by 1 base, leaving 13 bases between them. Germline values: CDR1 LNHDA, CDR2 SQIVND (reference sequence). CDR3 DNA: TGTGCCAGTAGCCTTCAGGGGTCGAGCAATCAGCCCCAGCATTTT. Its protein product is CASSLQGSSNQPQHF.

CDR3 DNA sequence: TGTGCCAGCAGCTCTAGGACAGCGATGAACACTGAAGCTTTCTTT. This encodes CASSSRTAMNTEAFF. V gene TRBV11-2 combines with J gene TRBJ1-1, with D tentatively TRBD1 (6 bases). Germline loops: CDR1 SGHAT, CDR2 FQNNGV. The CDR3 is made up of 15 amino acids. V lost 4 bases and J lost 0, with 12 bases in between.

This rearrangement joins TRBV14 to TRBJ2-5; 8 bases fit TRBD2. V shed 2 bases and J 5 bases; nucleotides not matched to a gene: 16. Germline loops: CDR1 SGHDN, CDR2 FVKESK. The length of the CDR3 is 18 residues. This CDR3 is CASSQFGKRGPKQETQYF. The CDR3 DNA is TGTGCCAGCAGCCAATTTGGGAAGCGGGGGCCGAAGCAGGAGACCCAGTACTTC.

The CDR3 loop reads CASSVGLASSYTF. The DNA for the CDR3 is TGTGCCAGCAGCGTAGGACTAGCGTCTAGCTACACCTTC. The rearrangement links TRBV9 to TRBJ1-2; D unclear. The CDR3 contains 13 residues. V lost 0 bases to trimming and J lost 9 bases, with 12 bases between them. Per germline, CDR1 SGDLS and CDR2 YYNGEE.

The rearrangement uses TRBV28 and TRBJ2-1; 11 nucleotides align to TRBD2. Germline values: CDR1 MDHEN, CDR2 SYDVKM. After removal of 4 bases from V and 12 bases from J, the junction contained 11 bases not matched to a gene. CDR3 size: 15 residues. This chain's CDR3 is CASSSLAGGTYGQFF. The CDR3 bases are TGTGCCAGCAGTTCCCTAGCGGGGGGCACGTACGGGCAGTTCTTC.

Concerning this clone itself: The junction departs from germline at one end; a sequencing error may be responsible. This rearrangement joins TRBV5-4 to TRBJ2-7; D is possibly TRBD1 (6 bases). The CDR3 runs to 15 residues. Germline lookup yields CDR1 SGHNT and CDR2 YYREEE (reference sequence). The CDR3 DNA reads TGTGCCAGCCGCTTGGGGGCAGGGCCTTCCTACGAGCAGTACTTC. It translates to CASRLGAGPSYEQYF.

The J gene is TRBJ1-2, the V gene TRBV30; tentatively, D is TRBD1 (6 bases). The CDR3 length is 13 residues. Germline loops: CDR1 GTSNPN, CDR2 SVGIG (reference sequence). The ends were cut back, 2 bases at V and 4 bases at J, with 11 bases in the middle. This CDR3 is CAWSLQGTYGYTF. In DNA form, the CDR3 reads TGTGCCTGGAGTCTACAGGGCACCTATGGCTACACCTTC.

This chain links TRBV11-2 with TRBJ1-5; D is uncertain. V lost 5 bases and J lost 3, with 11 bases in between. The germline V gene encodes CDR1 SGHAT and CDR2 FQNNGV. The CDR3 loop spans 14 amino acids. CDR3: CASSPSQNNQPQHF. The CDR3 DNA reads TGTGCCAGCAGCCCATCACAGAACAATCAGCCCCAGCATTTT.

The chain recombines TRBV28 with TRBJ2-3; D gene ambiguous. CDR3 length: 15 residues. Germline V CDR1 and CDR2: MDHEN, SYDVKM. Trimming took off 2 bases at V and 0 bases at J, with 9 bases between the two ends. In nucleotides, the CDR3 is TGTGCCAGCAGTTTAGACACCGTCAGCACAGATACGCAGTATTTT. As protein: CASSLDTVSTDTQYF.

This clone was counted only a few times. V usage is TRBV6-2 or TRBV6-3 and J usage is TRBJ1-1; D unresolved. CDR1 MNHEY and CDR2 SVGEGT come from the germline V gene. This CDR3 is 13 amino acids long. With 0 bases removed from V and 4 bases from J, the gap between germline ends came to 6 bases. In nucleotides, the CDR3 is TGTGCCAGCAGTTACTCCGCGAGCACTGAAGCTTTCTTT. Translated: CASSYSASTEAFF.

The chain joins TRBV10-3 to TRBJ2-5; perhaps TRBD2 as D (6 bases). CDR3 size: 14 residues. V gave up 6 bases and J gave up 5 bases, with 16 bases separating them. In germline, CDR1 is ENHRY, CDR2 SYGVKD. For the CDR3, the DNA is TGTGCCATCAGCGACGGCAGCGGGCGGGAGACCCAGTACTTC. It yields the protein CAISDGSGRETQYF.

The gene calls are TRBV18 and TRBJ1-6, with D possibly being TRBD1 (5 bases). The CDR3 extends over 15 amino acids. The V end was cut by 3 bases, the J end by 6 bases, with 12 bases between. Germline-derived CDR1 and CDR2 are KGHSH and LQKENI. The CDR3 loop is CASSPETVGNSPLHF. The CDR3, as DNA: TGTGCCAGCTCACCGGAGACAGTCGGTAATTCACCCCTCCACTTT.

This rearrangement joins TRBV5-1 to TRBJ1-1, with D possibly matching TRBD1 (6 bases). From germline, CDR1 is SGHRS and CDR2 YFSETQ. V was trimmed by 3 bases and J by 0 bases, leaving 12 bases between them. The CDR3 is 15 amino acids. As DNA, the CDR3 is TGCGCCAGCAGCTCAGGGGACACCTTGAACACTGAAGCTTTCTTT. It codes for CASSSGDTLNTEAFF. The full variable domain, with the rest looked up from reference TRBV5-1 and TRBJ1-1, is KAGVTQTPRYLIKTRGQQVTLSCSPISGHRSVSWYQQTPGQGLQFLFEYFSETQRNKGNFPGRFSGRQFSNSRSEMNVSTLELGDSALYLCASSSGDTLNTEAFFGQGTRLTVV.

The rearrangement links TRBV6-5 to TRBJ2-5; no reliable D call. V was cut by 6 bases and J by 9 bases, with 11 bases left in between. The CDR3 has 11 residues. Germline V gene data show CDR1 as MNHEY and CDR2 as SVGAGI. The CDR3 spells CASSHGRAQYF. The CDR3 DNA is TGTGCCAGCAGCCATGGTCGGGCCCAGTACTTC.

The chain combines TRBV5-4 with TRBJ2-5; 8 bases match TRBD2. Per germline, CDR1 SGHNT and CDR2 YYREEE (reference sequence). V dropped 2 bases and J dropped 5; count of bases not matched to a gene: 8. CDR3 length equals 15 residues. The CDR3 sequence is CASSFAGGRRETQYF. The CDR3 DNA is TGTGCCAGCAGCTTCGCGGGGGGCCGGAGGGAGACCCAGTACTTC.

The chain employs TRBV11-2 and TRBJ1-4, with 7 nucleotides matching TRBD1. Germline-derived CDR1 and CDR2 are SGHAT and FQNNGV. The CDR3 contains 14 residues. V lost 5 bases, J lost 0 bases, and 0 bases stayed unmatched. The CDR3 is CASSTGATNEKLFF. CDR3 nucleotide sequence: TGTGCCAGCAGCACAGGGGCAACTAATGAAAAACTGTTTTTT.

The chain employs TRBV7-8 and TRBJ1-4; D unresolved. The CDR3 sequence is 16 residues long. The V end was cut by 6 bases, the J end by 1 base, with 15 bases between. Germline CDR1 and CDR2: SGHVS and FQNEAQ. The DNA for the CDR3 is TGTGCCAGCAGAAAAGACACAGAGATAACTAATGAAAAACTGTTTTTT. It translates to CASRKDTEITNEKLFF.

This clone was counted a few times. The chain couples TRBV3-1 (or the pseudogene TRBV3-2) to TRBJ2-6; 15 bases fit TRBD2. V was pared by 0 bases and J by 1 base, with 10 bases of the junction left unmatched. Germline V gene sequence: CDR1 LGHDT, CDR2 YNNKEL (reference sequence). The CDR3 is 22 residues long. CDR3 nucleotides: TGTGCCAGCAGCCAAGATGGGCCCTGGACTAGCGGGGGGGCGTCTGGGGCCAACGTCCTGACTTTC. This encodes CASSQDGPWTSGGASGANVLTF.

This chain connects TRBV5-5 to TRBJ1-3, with 9 bases identical to TRBD1. V trimming: 4 bases; J trimming: 7 bases; junction bases outside the gene matches: 3. Per germline, CDR1 SGHKS and CDR2 YYEKEE (reference sequence). This CDR3 has 13 amino acids. The CDR3 protein is CASSTGQGNTIYF. Here the CDR3 DNA reads TGTGCCAGCAGCACTGGACAGGGGAACACCATATATTTT. The full variable domain, its missing parts supplied by reference TRBV5-5 and TRBJ1-3, is DAGVTQSPTHLIKTRGQQVTLRCSPISGHKSVSWYQQVLGQGPQFIFQYYEKEERGRGNFPDRFSARQFPNYSSELNVNALLLGDSALYLCASSTGQGNTIYFGEGSWLTVV.

This clone was counted a single time. The V and J genes are TRBV12-3 or TRBV12-4 and TRBJ2-5, with D perhaps matching TRBD2 (7 bases). The CDR3 is 13 amino acids. Trimming took 5 bases from V and 5 from J, leaving 12 bases between them. CDR3 coding DNA: TGTGCCAGCAGTCGGGGGGCCGCTGAGACCCAGTACTTC. Translating it yields CASSRGAAETQYF.

This clone is a singleton in its sample. The chain joins TRBV19 to TRBJ1-3; D might be TRBD1 (5 bases). CDR1 is LNHDA, CDR2 SQIVND, per germline (reference sequence). The CDR3 has 13 residues. Deletions cut 7 bases from V and 4 bases from J, with 11 bases between. The CDR3 DNA reads as TGTGCCAGTACGCAAGGGGTCGGAAACACCATATATTTT. Encoded protein: CASTQGVGNTIYF.